This paragraph covers one T cell receptor (beta chain) sequence. Germline is not matched at one junction end, which may reflect a read error. The sample comes from a study of blood T cell repertoires in COVID-19. About the research overall: Collection of acute and convalescent COVID-19 samples took place in the United States, Italy and Spain. From T cells, B-cell-depleted T cells, or PBMCs came the material, which was cDNA or gDNA.

Authors' analysis steps: Reference gene primer amplification yielded estimated nucleated cell counts. Here immunoSEQ multiplex PCR was the method, and the copy in TCRdb shows in-frame clones only, minus some. For V, J and clone size, that table is used; D and trimming come from the DNA. The sample lists about 150,000 clones, 75% to 95% occurring once. This sequence was found in a man aged 50 to 59 with acute or convalescent COVID-19. Source material: peripheral blood.

CDR3 DNA: TGTGCCTGGAGCGAAGCGGGGGACAAAACTATATTC. This codes for CAWSEAGDKTIF. The V call is TRBV30, the J call TRBJ2-4, with 8 nucleotides matching TRBD2. This CDR3 is built from 12 residues. CDR1 is GTSNPN, CDR2 SVGIG, per germline (reference sequence). The whole variable domain, remainder taken from reference TRBV30 and TRBJ2-4, is SQTIHQWPATLVQPVGSPLSLECTVEGTSNPNLYWYRQAAGRGLQLLFYSVGIGQISSEVPQNLSASRPQDRQFILSSKKLLLSDSGFYLCAWSEAGDKTIFGAGTRLSVL.